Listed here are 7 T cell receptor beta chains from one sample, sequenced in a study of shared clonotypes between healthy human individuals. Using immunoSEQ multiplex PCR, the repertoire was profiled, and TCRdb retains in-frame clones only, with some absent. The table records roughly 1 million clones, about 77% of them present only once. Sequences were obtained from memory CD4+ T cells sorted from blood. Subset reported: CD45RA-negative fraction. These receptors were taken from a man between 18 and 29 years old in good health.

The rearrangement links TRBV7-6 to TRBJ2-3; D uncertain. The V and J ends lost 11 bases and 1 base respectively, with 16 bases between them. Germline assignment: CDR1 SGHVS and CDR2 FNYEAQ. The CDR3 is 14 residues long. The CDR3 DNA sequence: TGTGCCGTCGGGCGGCTGCCCGGCACAGATACGCAGTATTTT. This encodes CAVGRLPGTDTQYF.

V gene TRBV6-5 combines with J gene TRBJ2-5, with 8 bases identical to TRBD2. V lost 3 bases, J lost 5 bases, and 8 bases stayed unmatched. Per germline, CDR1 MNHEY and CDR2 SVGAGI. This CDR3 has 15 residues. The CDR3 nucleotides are TGTGCCAGCAGTTATCGGGGGGGGCCGGAGGAGACCCAGTACTTC. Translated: CASSYRGGPEETQYF.

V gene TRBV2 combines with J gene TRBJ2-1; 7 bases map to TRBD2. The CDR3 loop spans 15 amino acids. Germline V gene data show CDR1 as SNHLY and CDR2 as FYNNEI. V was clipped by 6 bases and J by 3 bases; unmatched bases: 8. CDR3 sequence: CASRTGTTLYNEQFF. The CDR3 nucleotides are TGTGCCAGCAGGACCGGGACTACCCTCTACAATGAGCAGTTCTTC.

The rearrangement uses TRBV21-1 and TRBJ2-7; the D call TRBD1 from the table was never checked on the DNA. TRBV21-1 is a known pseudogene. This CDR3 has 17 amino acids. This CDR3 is CASSKAPTDLSSYEQYF. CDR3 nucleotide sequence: TGTGCCAGCAGCAAAGCCCCCACAGACCTGAGCTCCTACGAGCAGTACTTC.

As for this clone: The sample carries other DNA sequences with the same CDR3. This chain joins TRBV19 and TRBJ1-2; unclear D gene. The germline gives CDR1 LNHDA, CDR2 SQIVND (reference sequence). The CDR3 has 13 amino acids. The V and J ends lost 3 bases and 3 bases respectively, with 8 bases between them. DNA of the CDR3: TGTGCCAGTAGTATTGGCACGGACTATGGCTACACCTTC. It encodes CASSIGTDYGYTF.

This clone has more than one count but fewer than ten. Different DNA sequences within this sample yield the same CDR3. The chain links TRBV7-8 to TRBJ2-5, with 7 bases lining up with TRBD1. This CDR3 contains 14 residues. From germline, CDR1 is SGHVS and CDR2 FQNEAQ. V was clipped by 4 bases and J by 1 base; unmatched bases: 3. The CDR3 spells CASSSGTVQETQYF. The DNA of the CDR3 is TGTGCCAGCAGCTCCGGGACAGTCCAAGAGACCCAGTACTTC.

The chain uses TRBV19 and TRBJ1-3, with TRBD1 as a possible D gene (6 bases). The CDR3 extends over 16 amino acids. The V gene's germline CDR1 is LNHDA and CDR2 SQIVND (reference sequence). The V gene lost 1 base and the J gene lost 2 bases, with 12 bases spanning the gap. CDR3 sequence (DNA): TGTGCCAGTAGTATAGGCGCAGGGGACGCTGGAAACACCATATATTTT. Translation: CASSIGAGDAGNTIYF.